Listed below are T cell receptor beta chains from one sample, sequenced in a study of shared clonotypes between healthy human individuals. Assay: immunoSEQ multiplex PCR; the TCRdb copy retains only in-frame clones and omits some. The sample consists of under 650,000 clones, 90% to 96% of them appearing once. What was sequenced was naive CD4+ T cells sorted from blood. The receptors derive from a woman aged 25-40 years in good health. Both conserved end residues are part of each CDR3. D genes are given only for firm matches. The size entry is marked missing in some rows and otherwise reads once, few, many or a size class.

TRBV28	-	TRBJ2-7	-	TGTGCCAGCACCCTTCTAACCGGGGAGCAGTACTTC	CASTLLTGEQYF
TRBV5-1	-	TRBJ2-1	-	TGCGCCAGCTGCTCCTTCGGCGGGACGGACAATGAGCAGTTCTTC	CASCSFGGTDNEQFF
TRBV5-1	-	TRBJ2-1	-	TGCGCCAGCAGCGCGGGACAGTCTTACAATGAGCAGTTCTTC	CASSAGQSYNEQFF
TRBV28	TRBD2	TRBJ2-7	-	TGTGCCAGCAGTTCCTCGGGACTAGCGGGGCCCCAGGTCTACGAGCAGTACTTC	CASSSSGLAGPQVYEQYF
TRBV19	-	TRBJ1-5	-	TGTGCCAGTAGTGTATCAGGGCCCCAGCCCCAGCATTTT	CASSVSGPQPQHF
TRBV28	-	TRBJ1-1	once	TGTGCCAGCACCCGGGGAGGGTTAAACACTGAAGCTTTCTTT	CASTRGGLNTEAFF
TRBV9	TRBD2	TRBJ2-3	-	TGTGCCAGCAGCGAGGGACTAGCGGGCATAGGGGCGGTCACAGATACGCAGTATTTT	CASSEGLAGIGAVTDTQYF
TRBV19	-	TRBJ2-3	-	TGTGCCAGTAGTAGTAGGAGGGACAGCTACTCACATGGTACGCAGTATTTT	CASSSRRDSYSHGTQYF
TRBV6-5	TRBD1	TRBJ1-1	-	TGTGCCAGCAGTTACGCCCTACAGGGGAGGGGTGCGGCTTTCTTT	CASSYALQGRGAAFF
TRBV7-6	-	TRBJ2-3	-	TGTGCCAGCAGCTTAGCCTCCGGGGGCGGCACAGATACGCAGTATTTT	CASSLASGGGTDTQYF
TRBV19	TRBD2	TRBJ2-2	-	TGTGCCAGTACCTCCGGGACTAGTTTATCCGGGGAGCTGTTTTTT	CASTSGTSLSGELFF
TRBV10-3	TRBD2	TRBJ2-7	-	TGTGCCATCAGTGACCAAAGGGGACTAGCTTATAACCCCTACGAGCAGTACTTC	CAISDQRGLAYNPYEQYF
TRBV29-1	TRBD2	TRBJ2-5	-	TGCAGCGTTGAGTGGCTAGCGGGAAAAAGGGGTCAAGAGACCCAGTACTTC	CSVEWLAGKRGQETQYF
TRBV25-1	TRBD1	TRBJ1-5	once	TGTGCCAGCAGTGAATGGGGGACAGGCCATAGCAATCAGCCCCAGCATTTT	CASSEWGTGHSNQPQHF